This section outlines one T cell receptor delta chain sequence together with its context. Its cognate antigen is unknown. This entry is derived from a study of human gamma delta and Vdelta1 T cells. This CDR3 is built from 21 residues. The germline V gene encodes CDR1 TSWWSYY and CDR2 QGS. The V gene end was trimmed by 4 bases and the J gene end by 1 base; junction bases not matched to a gene: 18. General study points: Acute myeloid leukemia was reportedly broadly targeted by polyclonal Delta One T cells.

TCRdb reprocessed the PCR reads through CATT. The sample carries about 6,500 delta-chain clones, about two fifths recorded once. The sequence derives from a human donor in good health. The rearrangement joins TRDV1 to TRDJ1, with 13 positions matching TRDD3. The material sequenced was Vdelta1 gamma-delta T cells from blood grown in culture (DOT cells). The CDR3 protein is CALGACPPLLGDTAGTDKLIF. In DNA form, the CDR3 reads TGTGCTCTTGGGGCTTGCCCCCCCTTACTGGGGGATACGGCAGGCACCGATAAACTCATCTTT.